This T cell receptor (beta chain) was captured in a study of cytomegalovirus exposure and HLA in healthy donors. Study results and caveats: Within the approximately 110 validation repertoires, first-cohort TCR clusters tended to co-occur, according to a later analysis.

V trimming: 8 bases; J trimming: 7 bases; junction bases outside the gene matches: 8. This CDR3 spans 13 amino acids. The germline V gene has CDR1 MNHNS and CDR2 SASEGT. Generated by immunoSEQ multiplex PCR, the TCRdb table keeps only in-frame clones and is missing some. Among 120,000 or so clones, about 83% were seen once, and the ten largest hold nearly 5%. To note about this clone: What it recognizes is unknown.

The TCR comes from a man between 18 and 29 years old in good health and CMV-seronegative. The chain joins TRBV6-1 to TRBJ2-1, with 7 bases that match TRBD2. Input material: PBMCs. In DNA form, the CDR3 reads TGTGCCAGCCACCTGGGGGGGTGGAATGAGCAGTTCTTC. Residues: CASHLGGWNEQFF.